Below, one TCR beta chain is given with its context. This record belongs to a study of blood T cell repertoires in COVID-19. Overall study context: The origin of the acute and convalescent COVID-19 samples was the United States, Italy and Spain. PBMCs, B-cell-depleted T cells, or T cells provided the cDNA or gDNA that made up the material.

As processed by the authors: Nucleated cell counts were estimated from reference gene primer amplification. Clones were read by immunoSEQ multiplex PCR, and TCRdb kept only the in-frame ones, dropping some. The V and J calls and clone size come from that table; D and trimming were worked out from the DNA. Of around 110,000 clones listed, roughly 77% are singletons. Sequenced material: peripheral blood. The TCR sequence derives from a man aged 55 to 69 with active or convalescent COVID-19.

CDR3 DNA: TGTGCCAGCAGCTATATCCTGGGGGGAAACACTGAAGCTTTCTTT. It codes for CASSYILGGNTEAFF. V gene TRBV7-9 combines with J gene TRBJ1-1; D is possibly TRBD1 (5 bases). This CDR3 is 15 amino acids long. Trimming cost V 4 bases and J 2 bases, with 14 bases left between them. In germline, CDR1 is SEHNR, CDR2 FQNEAQ (reference sequence).